This T cell receptor beta chain was recovered during a study of cytotoxic CD8 clonotypes in ibrutinib-treated CLL. Study as a whole: Partial response occurred in approximately 25 patients and complete response in 2; at median approximately 71 months, about 14 remained remitted and roughly 12 progressed.

The CDR3 has 14 amino acids. V dropped 5 bases and J dropped 4 bases, with 14 bases sitting between them. CDR1 is SGHAT and CDR2 is FQDESV in the germline V gene (reference sequence). Study findings and constraints: Clonality (at baseline) was higher than in age-matched healthy donors and tracked circulating CD8+ T-cell counts.

Produced via immunoSEQ multiplex PCR; TCRdb's table is partial and in-frame only. The sample carries some 130,000 clones, 70% to 90% recorded once. Points on this clone: The antigen is not known.

This material consisted of PBMCs, taken after 24 months of ibrutinib treatment. The clonotype comes from a human donor with chronic lymphocytic leukemia. The chain employs TRBV11-1 and TRBJ1-2; D might be TRBD1 (6 bases). The CDR3 region has the DNA TGTGCCAGCAGCAACGGACCAGGGGTCTATGGCTACACCTTC. Translation gives CASSNGPGVYGYTF.